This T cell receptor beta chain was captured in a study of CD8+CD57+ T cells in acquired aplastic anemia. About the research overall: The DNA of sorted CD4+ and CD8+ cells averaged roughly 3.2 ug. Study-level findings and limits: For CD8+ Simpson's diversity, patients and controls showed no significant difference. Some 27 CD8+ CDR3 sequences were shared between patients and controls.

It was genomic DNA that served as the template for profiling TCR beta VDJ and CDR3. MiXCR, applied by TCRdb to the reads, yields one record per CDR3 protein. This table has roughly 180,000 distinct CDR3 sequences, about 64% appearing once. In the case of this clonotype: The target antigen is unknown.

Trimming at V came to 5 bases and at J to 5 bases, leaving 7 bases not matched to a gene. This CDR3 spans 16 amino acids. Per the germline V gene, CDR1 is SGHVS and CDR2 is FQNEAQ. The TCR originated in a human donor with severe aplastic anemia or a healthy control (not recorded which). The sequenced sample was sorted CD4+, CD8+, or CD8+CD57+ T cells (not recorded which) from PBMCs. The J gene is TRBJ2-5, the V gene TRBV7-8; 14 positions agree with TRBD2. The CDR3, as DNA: TGTGCCAGCAGCCTGGGACTAGCGGGGGTATGGGAGACCCAGTACTTC. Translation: CASSLGLAGVWETQYF.